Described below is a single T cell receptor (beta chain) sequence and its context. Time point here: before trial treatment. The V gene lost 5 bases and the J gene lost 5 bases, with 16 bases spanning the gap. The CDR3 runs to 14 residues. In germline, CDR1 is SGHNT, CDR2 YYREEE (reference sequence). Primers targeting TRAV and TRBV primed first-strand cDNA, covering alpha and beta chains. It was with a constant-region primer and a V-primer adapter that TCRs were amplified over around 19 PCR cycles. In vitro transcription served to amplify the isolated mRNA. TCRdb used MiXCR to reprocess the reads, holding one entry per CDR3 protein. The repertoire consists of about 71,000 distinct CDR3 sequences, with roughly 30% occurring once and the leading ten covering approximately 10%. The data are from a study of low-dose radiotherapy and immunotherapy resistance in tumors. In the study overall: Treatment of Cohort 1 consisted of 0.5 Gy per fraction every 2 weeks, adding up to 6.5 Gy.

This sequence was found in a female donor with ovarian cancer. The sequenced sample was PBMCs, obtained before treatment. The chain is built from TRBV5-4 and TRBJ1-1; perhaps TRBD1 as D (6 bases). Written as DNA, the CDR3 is TGTGCCAGCAGGCCGACCGACAGGATGACTGAAGCTTTCTTT. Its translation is CASRPTDRMTEAFF.